These 29 T cell receptor beta chains were all obtained from the same sample, sequenced in a study of blood T cell repertoires in COVID-19. This table comes from immunoSEQ multiplex PCR, and its TCRdb copy is limited to in-frame clones, with some not included. The sample lists 100,000 to 150,000 clones, over 75% occurring once. The sample comprised peripheral blood. The receptor set was obtained from a man in his 60s with acute or convalescent COVID-19.

The chain combines TRBV19 with TRBJ1-1; no reliable D call. From germline, CDR1 is LNHDA and CDR2 SQIVND (reference sequence). V was pared by 5 bases and J by 5 bases, with 18 bases between. The CDR3 sequence is 15 residues long. For the CDR3, the DNA is TGTGCCAGTAGTTTCACGACGGGAACGGGGACTGAAGCTTTCTTT. The encoded protein is CASSFTTGTGTEAFF.

The J gene is TRBJ2-7, the V gene TRBV27; tentative D call: TRBD2 (5 bases). The CDR3 spans 14 residues. The germline V gene encodes CDR1 MNHEY and CDR2 SMNVEV (reference sequence). V was cut by 2 bases and J by 5 bases, with 13 bases left in between. CDR3 nucleotide sequence: TGTGCCAGCAGTTTACGAGGGAGTCTCAACGAGCAGTACTTC. Protein sequence: CASSLRGSLNEQYF.

This rearrangement joins TRBV19 to TRBJ2-4; D perhaps matches TRBD2 (6 bases). The CDR3 is made up of 16 amino acids. The V end was cut by 0 bases, the J end by 1 base, with 10 bases between. Germline V gene sequence: CDR1 LNHDA, CDR2 SQIVND (reference sequence). CDR3 residues: CASSIDVGGAKNIQYF. CDR3 coding DNA: TGTGCCAGTAGTATAGATGTAGGAGGGGCCAAAAACATTCAGTACTTC.

This clone came up once. The V gene is TRBV9, the J gene TRBJ2-2; TRBD1 might be the D (6 bases). V shed 0 bases and J shed 1 base, with 10 bases lying between them. CDR3 length: 16 amino acids. Germline V CDR1 and CDR2: SGDLS, YYNGEE. The CDR3 DNA follows: TGTGCCAGCAGCGTAGGGGGGCTTGGGAACACCGGGGAGCTGTTTTTT. Residues: CASSVGGLGNTGELFF.

This chain links TRBV24-1 with TRBJ1-1; weak D call: TRBD1 (5 bases). The ends were cut back, 7 bases at V and 6 bases at J, with 17 bases in the middle. The CDR3 extends over 14 amino acids. Germline V lookup: CDR1 KGHDR, CDR2 SFDVKD. CDR3 protein: CATRDRGEWAEAFF. CDR3 DNA sequence: TGTGCCACCAGGGACCGGGGGGAATGGGCTGAAGCTTTCTTT.

This chain connects TRBV27 to TRBJ2-2, with 8 bases matching TRBD1. Losses at the gene ends were 6 bases for V and 4 bases for J; bases not matched to a gene: 13. CDR3 size: 17 residues. The germline V gene has CDR1 MNHEY and CDR2 SMNVEV (reference sequence). Here the CDR3 DNA reads TGTGCCAGCAGCCCCAGGACAGGGTCATACCTCACCGGGGAGCTGTTTTTT. Translating it yields CASSPRTGSYLTGELFF.

J is TRBJ2-7 and V is TRBV28; TRBD2 matches 13 bases. The length of the CDR3 is 18 residues. The J segment lost 4 bases and the V segment lost 6 bases, leaving 15 bases of the junction unmatched. CDR1 is MDHEN, CDR2 SYDVKM, per germline. CDR3 amino acids: CASSQGLAGWPGGYEQYF. As DNA, the CDR3 is TGTGCCAGCAGCCAGGGACTAGCGGGGTGGCCCGGGGGTTACGAGCAGTACTTC.

The CDR3: CASRGTGYEKLFF. In nucleotides, the CDR3 is TGTGCCAGCAGGGGGACAGGGTATGAAAAACTGTTTTTT. The V gene is TRBV27, the J gene TRBJ1-4, with 9 bases identical to TRBD1. Germline loops: CDR1 MNHEY, CDR2 SMNVEV (reference sequence). Unmatched junction bases numbered 2, after V lost 6 bases and J lost 6 bases. The CDR3 extends over 13 amino acids.

This chain uses TRBV27 with TRBJ2-1; 8 nucleotides line up with TRBD1. Germline lookup yields CDR1 MNHEY and CDR2 SMNVEV (reference sequence). Trimming took 3 bases from V and 2 from J; bases not matched to a gene: 3. This CDR3 contains 15 residues. The chain's CDR3 is CASSFTGGTYNEQFF. CDR3 in DNA: TGTGCCAGCAGTTTCACAGGGGGTACCTACAATGAGCAGTTCTTC.

J is TRBJ2-5 and V is TRBV11-3; D might be TRBD1 (6 bases). V was pared by 5 bases and J by 5 bases, with 9 bases between. CDR1 SGHNT and CDR2 YENEEA come from the germline V gene. The length of the CDR3 is 12 residues. As DNA, the CDR3 is TGTGCCAGCAGCGATACAGGGGAGACCCAGTACTTC. Its protein product is CASSDTGETQYF.

This rearrangement joins TRBV28 to TRBJ2-3; TRBD2 aligns across 8 bases. This CDR3 comprises 16 residues. CDR1 and CDR2 from the germline V gene are MDHEN and SYDVKM. Losses at the gene ends were 2 bases for V and 3 bases for J; bases not matched to a gene: 7. DNA of the CDR3: TGTGCCAGCAGTTTAGGGGGTAGCGGGAAGACAGATACGCAGTATTTT. Its translation is CASSLGGSGKTDTQYF.

This clone was seen a single time. This chain joins TRBV30 and TRBJ1-1; D not certain. There are 11 residues in the CDR3. Germline V lookup: CDR1 GTSNPN, CDR2 SVGIG (reference sequence). V was pared by 3 bases and J by 6 bases, with 8 bases between. The chain's CDR3 is CAWRVGAEAFF. The CDR3 DNA is TGTGCCTGGAGGGTGGGCGCTGAAGCTTTCTTT.

This chain connects TRBV6-2 or TRBV6-3 to TRBJ2-1, with 14 bases lining up with TRBD2. Trimming took 5 bases from V and 6 from J; bases not matched to a gene: 15. Germline V gene sequence: CDR1 MNHEY, CDR2 SVGEGT. This CDR3 region has 19 residues. The CDR3 bases are TGTGCCAGCAGTAGACTAGCGGGAGGGCCCCTTGGGGGATTCAATGAGCAGTTCTTC. Translating gives CASSRLAGGPLGGFNEQFF.

The gene calls are TRBV29-1 and TRBJ2-1; D might be TRBD1 (6 bases). CDR1 SQVTM and CDR2 ANQGSEA come from the germline V gene. CDR3 length equals 11 residues. V was shortened by 4 bases and J by 15 bases, with 16 bases between the two germline ends. CDR3 coding DNA: TGCAGCGTTGGCTCAGGGGTGACGAGGTTCTTC. Translating it yields CSVGSGVTRFF.

V usage is TRBV14 and J usage is TRBJ2-7; 10 bases match TRBD2. The CDR3 spans 16 residues. J gave up 4 bases and V 2 bases, and 8 bases lay outside the gene matches. Germline lookup yields CDR1 SGHDN and CDR2 FVKESK. CDR3 bases: TGTGCCAGCAGCCAACTAGCGGGAGATATGCATTACGAGCAGTACTTC. As protein: CASSQLAGDMHYEQYF. Supplemented by reference TRBV14 and TRBJ2-7, the full variable domain reads EAGVTQFPSHSVIEKGQTVTLRCDPISGHDNLYWYRRVMGKEIKFLLHFVKESKQDESGMPNNRFLAERTGGTYSTLKVQPAELEDSGVYFCASSQLAGDMHYEQYFGPGTRLTVT.

The rearrangement links TRBV2 to TRBJ1-1; maybe TRBD1 (6 bases). The CDR3 runs 14 residues. Trimming stripped 2 bases from V and 4 bases from J, with 11 bases between. From germline, CDR1 is SNHLY and CDR2 FYNNEI. As DNA, the CDR3 is TGTGCCAGCAGTGAACAAACAGGGCCCACTGAAGCTTTCTTT. Protein: CASSEQTGPTEAFF.

The chain uses TRBV5-4 and TRBJ1-4; the match to TRBD1 covers 9 bases. Germline V gives CDR1 SGHNT, CDR2 YYREEE (reference sequence). J gave up 5 bases and V 0 bases, and 2 bases lay outside the gene matches. The CDR3 contains 15 residues. CDR3 amino acids: CASSLVGTGNEKLFF. For the CDR3, the DNA is TGTGCCAGCAGCTTGGTAGGGACAGGGAATGAAAAACTGTTTTTT.

The rearrangement links TRBV4-3 to TRBJ2-7; no definite D call. The V gene lost 0 bases and the J gene lost 3 bases, with 12 bases spanning the gap. CDR1 is LGHNA, CDR2 YSLEER, per germline. The CDR3 contains 15 residues. The CDR3 sequence: CASSQEIVGNYEQYF. CDR3 DNA: TGCGCCAGCAGCCAAGAAATCGTTGGCAACTACGAGCAGTACTTC.

This clone has only a few counts. The V and J genes are TRBV24-1 and TRBJ2-2; TRBD1 agrees at 7 bases. This CDR3 spans 16 amino acids. Trimming removed 3 bases from V and 6 bases from J; junction bases left unmatched: 9. The germline V gene has CDR1 KGHDR and CDR2 SFDVKD. The DNA of the CDR3 is TGTGCCACCAGTGATACACCTTTCGGGACAGCCGGGGAGCTGTTTTTT. It encodes CATSDTPFGTAGELFF.

The CDR3, as DNA: TGTGCCAGCAGCTTGTCCGCTAGCGGGAGTTGGGAGCAGTACTTC. As protein: CASSLSASGSWEQYF. The gene calls are TRBV7-9 and TRBJ2-7; 10 bases agree with TRBD2. This CDR3 has 15 residues. V lost 3 bases to trimming and J lost 7 bases; unmatched junction nucleotides: 9. CDR1 and CDR2 (germline): SEHNR, FQNEAQ (reference sequence).

The chain employs TRBV4-3 and TRBJ2-6, with 8 bases aligning to TRBD1. The CDR3 is 18 residues long. Per the germline V gene, CDR1 is LGHNA and CDR2 is YSLEER. V lost 3 bases and J lost 1; bases outside the gene matches: 8. The CDR3, as DNA: TGCGCCAGCAGCCAGACCGGGACAGGTAGTTCTGGGGCCAACGTCCTGACTTTC. Translation gives CASSQTGTGSSGANVLTF.

The rearrangement joins TRBV9 to TRBJ2-1; 11 positions match TRBD2. Germline V gene lookup returns CDR1 SGDLS and CDR2 YYNGEE. With V trimmed by 1 base and J by 7 bases, 4 bases remained unmatched. This CDR3 spans 15 amino acids. CDR3 amino acids: CASSVTSGSGNEQFF. The CDR3 bases are TGTGCCAGCAGCGTAACTAGCGGGAGTGGGAATGAGCAGTTCTTC.

The chain recombines TRBV10-1 with TRBJ2-3; D possibly corresponds to TRBD2 (6 bases). Germline assignment: CDR1 WNHNN and CDR2 SYGVQD (reference sequence). With 4 bases removed from V and 2 bases from J, the gap between germline ends came to 16 bases. The CDR3 extends over 16 amino acids. The CDR3 bases are TGCGCCAGCAGTGGGCACAGCGGGCTGTACACAGATACGCAGTATTTT. It yields the protein CASSGHSGLYTDTQYF.

The rearrangement links TRBV4-1 to TRBJ2-7; D gene unclear. The CDR3 is made up of 14 amino acids. Germline lookup yields CDR1 MGHRA and CDR2 YSYEKL. The V and J ends lost 1 base and 5 bases respectively, with 12 bases between them. CDR3 sequence (DNA): TGCGCCAGCAGCCAAGTCGGTTATAGCCACGAGCAGTACTTC. Its translation: CASSQVGYSHEQYF.

This chain uses TRBV5-8 with TRBJ1-5, with 7 nucleotides matching TRBD1. CDR3 size: 15 residues. CDR1 SGHTS and CDR2 YDEGEE come from the germline V gene. The V gene end was trimmed by 4 bases and the J gene end by 0 bases; junction bases not matched to a gene: 4. This CDR3 reads CASSRGTDSNQPQHF. In nucleotides, the CDR3 is TGTGCCAGCAGCCGGGGGACAGATAGCAATCAGCCCCAGCATTTT.

The gene calls are TRBV27 and TRBJ2-3; TRBD2 agrees at 10 bases. There are 20 residues in the CDR3. Germline V gene sequence: CDR1 MNHEY, CDR2 SMNVEV (reference sequence). The V segment lost 5 bases and the J segment 0 bases; nucleotides outside the gene matches: 17. The CDR3, as DNA: TGTGCCAGCAGTCTCTGGGGGCGACTAGCGGGCGGGGGAAGCACAGATACGCAGTATTTT. Amino acids: CASSLWGRLAGGGSTDTQYF.

The CDR3 DNA reads as TGTGCCAGCAGCTTAGCGTGGTATAGCGGGTCTAGCACAGATACGCAGTATTTT. Its translation: CASSLAWYSGSSTDTQYF. V usage is TRBV7-2 and J usage is TRBJ2-3, with 7 bases identical to TRBD2. Germline CDR1 reads SGHTA; CDR2 reads FQGNSA. The CDR3 consists of 18 residues. J lost 0 bases, V lost 0 bases, and 9 bases had no gene match.

This rearrangement joins TRBV7-6 to TRBJ2-1, with 10 bases lining up with TRBD2. CDR3 length: 16 residues. CDR1 is SGHVS and CDR2 is FNYEAQ in the germline V gene. V trimming: 5 bases; J trimming: 9 bases; junction bases outside the gene matches: 13. The CDR3 is CASSRSPLAGEGEQFF. In DNA, the CDR3 is TGTGCCAGCAGCCGATCTCCCCTAGCGGGAGAGGGTGAGCAGTTCTTC.

V and J are TRBV19 and TRBJ2-5; D remains unclear. Germline CDR1 reads LNHDA; CDR2 reads SQIVND (reference sequence). Deletions cut 3 bases from V and 0 bases from J, with 5 bases between. The CDR3 is 13 amino acids. In DNA, the CDR3 is TGTGCCAGTAGTATCAGTTACCAAGAGACCCAGTACTTC. This translates into CASSISYQETQYF. The full variable domain, in which reference TRBV19 and TRBJ2-5 provide the parts outside the CDR3, is DGGITQSPKYLFRKEGQNVTLSCEQNLNHDAMYWYRQDPGQGLRLIYYSQIVNDFQKGDIAEGYSVSREKKESFPLTVTSAQKNPTAFYLCASSISYQETQYFGPGTRLLVL.